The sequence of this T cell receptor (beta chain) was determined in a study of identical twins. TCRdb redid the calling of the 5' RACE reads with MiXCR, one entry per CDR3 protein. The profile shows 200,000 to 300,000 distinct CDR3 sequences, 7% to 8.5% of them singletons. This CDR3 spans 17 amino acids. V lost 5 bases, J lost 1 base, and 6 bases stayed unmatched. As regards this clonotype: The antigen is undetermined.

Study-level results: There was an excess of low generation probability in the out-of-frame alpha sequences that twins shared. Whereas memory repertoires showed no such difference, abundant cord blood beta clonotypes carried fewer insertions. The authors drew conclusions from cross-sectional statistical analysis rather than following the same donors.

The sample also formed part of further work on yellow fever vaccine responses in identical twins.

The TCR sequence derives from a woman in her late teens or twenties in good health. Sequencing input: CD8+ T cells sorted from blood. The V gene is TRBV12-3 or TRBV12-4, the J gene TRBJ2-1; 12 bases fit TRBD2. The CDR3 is CASSTTTSGSSYNEQFF. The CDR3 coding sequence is TGTGCCAGCAGTACTACGACTAGCGGGAGTTCCTACAATGAGCAGTTCTTC.